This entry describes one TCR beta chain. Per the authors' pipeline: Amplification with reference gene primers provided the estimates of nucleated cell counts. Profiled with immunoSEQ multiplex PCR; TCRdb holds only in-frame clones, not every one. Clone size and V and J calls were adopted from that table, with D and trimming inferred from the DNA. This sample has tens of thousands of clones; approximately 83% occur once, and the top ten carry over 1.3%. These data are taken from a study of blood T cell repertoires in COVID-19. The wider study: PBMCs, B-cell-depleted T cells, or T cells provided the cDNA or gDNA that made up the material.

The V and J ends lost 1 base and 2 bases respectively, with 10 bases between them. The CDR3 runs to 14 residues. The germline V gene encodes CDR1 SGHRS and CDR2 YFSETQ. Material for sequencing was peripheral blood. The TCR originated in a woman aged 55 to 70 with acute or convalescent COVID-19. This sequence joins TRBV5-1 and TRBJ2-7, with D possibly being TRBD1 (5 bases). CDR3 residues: CASSLLGRPYEQYF. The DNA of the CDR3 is TGCGCCAGCAGCTTGTTGGGGCGGCCCTACGAGCAGTACTTC.